Reported below is one T cell receptor (beta chain). These data come from a study of Ad26.COV2.S vaccination and SARS-CoV-2 variants. Treatment given: 19 received Ad26.COV2.S at low or high dose, single or two shots; about five received placebo; per-sample allocation not given. It was on day 63 after the first vaccine or placebo injection that samples were taken. Generated by immunoSEQ multiplex PCR, the TCRdb table keeps only in-frame clones and is missing some. In the table there are approximately 400,000 clones, about 80% of which are singletons. CDR3 size: 12 residues. This rearrangement joins TRBV21-1 to TRBJ2-4; whether TRBD1, the table's D call, matches the DNA was not checked. TRBV21-1 is classified as a pseudogene. This TCR was sampled from a person aged 18-60 years who received the Ad26.COV2.S COVID-19 vaccine or a placebo. Specimen: peripheral blood, collected in a trial of Ad26.COV2.S vaccine versus placebo. The CDR3: CASSKVTGSGYF. The CDR3 bases are TGTGCCAGCAGCAAAGTAACAGGTTCTGGGTACTTC.